This TCR beta chain was sequenced for a study of blood T cell repertoires in COVID-19. This clone was detected only a few times. The table came from immunoSEQ multiplex PCR; TCRdb's copy has only in-frame clones and leaves some out. Here the sample spans about 74,000 clones, 88% being singletons. CDR3 length: 13 amino acids. CDR1 and CDR2 (germline): ENHRY, SYGVKD. Between the trimmed V and J ends, which lost 4 bases and 4 bases, there was a span of 7 bases. The clonotype originates from a woman aged 80 or over with acute or convalescent COVID-19. V is TRBV10-3 and J is TRBJ1-4, with D unclear. Input material: peripheral blood. The CDR3 loop reads CAISGQFNEKLFF. The DNA for the CDR3 is TGTGCCATCAGTGGTCAGTTTAATGAAAAACTGTTTTTT.